This T cell receptor (beta chain) was captured in a study of CD8 T cells in Susac syndrome. Roughly 0.45 to 1 ug RNA was reverse transcribed with random hexamers. Each CDR3 protein gets one entry after TCRdb re-called the immunoSEQ multiplex PCR reads with MiXCR. Among about 300,000 distinct CDR3 sequences, approximately 89% were seen once, and the ten largest hold around 0.18%. The CDR3 covers 14 residues. V shed 5 bases and J 4 bases; nucleotides not matched to a gene: 7. This clonotype was sampled from a human donor with multiple sclerosis. This chain connects TRBV12-3 or TRBV12-4 to TRBJ2-7; 8 positions match TRBD2. Input material: CD8+ T cells from PBMCs. The CDR3 coding sequence is TGTGCCAGCAGTACTAGCGGAACCCAATACGAGCAGTACTTC. The encoded protein is CASSTSGTQYEQYF.